This T cell receptor (beta chain) is from a study of breast tumors, draining lymph nodes, adjacent tissues. Points from the study as a whole: Compared with basal-like, luminal-like tumors shared significantly more repertoire with nontumor tissue. Tumor T cell lymph node origin was a supported hypothesis, not proven. The data were judged consistent with most tumor T cells coming from lymph node and expanding in tumor. Tumors had less TCR diversity than lymph nodes, more than nontumor tissue.

Axillary draining lymph nodes of breast cancer patients supplied the node samples. TCRdb independently ran MiXCR on the multiplex PCR reads; one entry per CDR3 protein. The sample holds approximately 250,000 distinct CDR3 sequences, about 34% seen once. This CDR3 is built from 17 residues. CDR1 is LNHDA and CDR2 is SQIVND in the germline V gene (reference sequence). V lost 11 bases to trimming and J lost 5 bases, with 28 bases between them. About this clonotype: Its antigen is still unknown.

Source material: axillary lymph node tissue. This receptor was obtained from a female donor with breast cancer. Some clones in this sample may be carry-over from other donors' samples. V is TRBV19 and J is TRBJ2-4; D could derive from TRBD1 or TRBD2 (5 bases each). CDR3 sequence reads: CARKDSGEGLRENIQYF. The DNA of the CDR3 is TGTGCCCGTAAAGACAGCGGAGAGGGTTTGAGAGAAAACATTCAGTACTTC.